The next 2 T cell receptor beta chains were all read from a single sample in a study of T cells in Graves' hyperthyroidism and ophthalmopathy. Amplification targeted TCR beta CDR3 regions from RNA transcripts. First-round RT-PCR targeting the TCR CDR3 was performed with the HTBI primer set. TCRdb re-called the multiplex PCR reads through MiXCR, storing one row per CDR3 protein. The sample has about half a million distinct CDR3 sequences, 15% to 20% seen once; the top ten hold 25% to 30%. The sequenced sample was blood. These receptor sequences come from a woman younger than 45 with Graves' ophthalmopathy.

This clonotype was detected many times. The J gene is TRBJ1-1, the V gene TRBV28; perhaps TRBD1 as D (5 bases). The CDR3 contains 14 residues. Germline CDR1 and CDR2: MDHEN and SYDVKM. Between the trimmed V and J ends, which lost 5 bases and 1 base, there was a span of 11 bases. CDR3 loop: CASSMGRTNTEAFF. The CDR3, as DNA: TGTGCCAGCAGTATGGGACGGACGAACACTGAAGCTTTCTTT. Full variable domain (rest looked up from reference TRBV28 and TRBJ1-1): DVKVTQSSRYLVKRTGEKVFLECVQDMDHENMFWYRQDPGLGLRLIYFSYDVKMKEKGDIPEGYSVSREKKERFSLILESASTNQTSMYLCASSMGRTNTEAFFGQGTRLTVV.

This clonotype has a handful of counts. This CDR3 is CASSLVGGQGLNEQFF. In DNA, the CDR3 is TGCGCCAGCAGCTTGGTAGGCGGACAGGGGCTTAATGAGCAGTTCTTC. The chain combines TRBV5-1 with TRBJ2-1, with TRBD1 matching 9 bases. The CDR3 covers 16 residues. Germline CDR1 SGHRS, CDR2 YFSETQ. The J segment lost 7 bases and the V segment lost 0 bases, leaving 8 bases of the junction unmatched.